This T cell receptor beta chain was documented in a study of a mutant IDH1 vaccine in newly diagnosed glioma. On the study more broadly: Patients came in for eight vaccinations, in weeks 1, 3, 5, 7, 11, 15, 19 and 23. Most had both radiotherapy and temozolomide beforehand; others had only one.

Clones were sequenced by immunoSEQ multiplex PCR, and TCRdb holds only the in-frame ones, with some missing. This sample has about 50,000 clones; just under 80% occur once, and the top ten carry roughly 5.2%. The time point here: week 5, during vaccination. Vaccinated patients received 300 ug of mutant IDH1 20-mer peptide per dose, with topical imiquimod. On this clone: Its target is not known.

The CDR3 contains 14 residues. Germline V lookup: CDR1 MDHEN, CDR2 SYDVKM. V lost 4 bases, J lost 0 bases, and 1 base stayed unmatched. The origin of this receptor is a man in his fifties or sixties with glioma. The chain uses TRBV28 and TRBJ2-3; 7 nucleotides match TRBD1. The material sequenced was PBMCs, taken from a glioma patient whose treatment included an IDH1 peptide vaccine. CDR3 DNA sequence: TGTGCCAGCAGTTGGGGACAGAGCACAGATACGCAGTATTTT. It codes for CASSWGQSTDTQYF.